A selection of T cell receptor beta chains follows, all from one sample in a study of identifying expanded T cells in peripheral blood. The repertoire was sequenced with immunoSEQ multiplex PCR; TCRdb's copy has only in-frame clones and lacks some. Seen here are about 100,000 clones, over 70% observed once, and the top ten hold roughly 6%. Sequencing was carried out using blood. The receptors derive from a person between 18 and 75 years old in good health. CDR3s include the opening cysteine and the closing phenylalanine or tryptophan. The order of the fields is J gene, clone size, V gene, D gene, CDR3 DNA, CDR3 protein. The D gene is left open where the match is weak. Some rows have no size entry. The others give once, few or many, or a class for an expanded clone.

J gene: TRBJ1-5
clone size: NA
V gene: TRBV18
D gene: NA
CDR3 DNA: TGTGCCAGCTCACCCCGGGCGGGGAATGGCAATCAGCCCCAGCATTTT
CDR3 protein: CASSPRAGNGNQPQHF

J gene: TRBJ2-7
clone size: NA
V gene: TRBV7-2
D gene: NA
CDR3 DNA: TGTGCCAGCAGCTTAGACCAGGGCCCCAAGGAGCAGTACTTC
CDR3 protein: CASSLDQGPKEQYF

J gene: TRBJ2-7
clone size: NA
V gene: TRBV19
D gene: NA
CDR3 DNA: TGTGCCAGTAGTATCGGAAGGGAGTCCTACGAGCAGTACTTC
CDR3 protein: CASSIGRESYEQYF

J gene: TRBJ1-4
clone size: NA
V gene: TRBV4-2
D gene: TRBD1
CDR3 DNA: TGTGCCAGCAGCCCAAACAGGGGGACTAATGAAAAACTGTTTTTT
CDR3 protein: CASSPNRGTNEKLFF

J gene: TRBJ1-2
clone size: NA
V gene: TRBV6-6
D gene: NA
CDR3 DNA: TGTGCCAGCAGTTACTCGGTAGTCGGATACTATGGCTACACCTTC
CDR3 protein: CASSYSVVGYYGYTF

J gene: TRBJ1-2
clone size: NA
V gene: TRBV6-5
D gene: TRBD1
CDR3 DNA: TGTGCCAGCACCCTCAAGACAGGGGGCGGTGGCTACACCTTC
CDR3 protein: CASTLKTGGGGYTF

J gene: TRBJ1-2
clone size: NA
V gene: TRBV19
D gene: NA
CDR3 DNA: TGTGCCAGTCGGGGACAACTCTATGGCTACACCTTC
CDR3 protein: CASRGQLYGYTF

J gene: TRBJ2-1
clone size: NA
V gene: TRBV5-1
D gene: TRBD1
CDR3 DNA: TGCGCCAGCAGCTTCCCAGGGGGCTCCTACAATGAGCAGTTCTTC
CDR3 protein: CASSFPGGSYNEQFF

J gene: TRBJ2-7
clone size: medium-sized
V gene: TRBV7-9
D gene: NA
CDR3 DNA: TGTGCCAGCAGCTTAGGGCAACTCTCCTACGAGCAGTACTTC
CDR3 protein: CASSLGQLSYEQYF

J gene: TRBJ1-5
clone size: NA
V gene: TRBV7-8
D gene: TRBD1
CDR3 DNA: TGTGCCAGCAGCTTAGGAGGGGGCAGGGCTGGCAATCAGCCCCAGCATTTT
CDR3 protein: CASSLGGGRAGNQPQHF

J gene: TRBJ2-2
clone size: NA
V gene: TRBV25-1
D gene: TRBD1
CDR3 DNA: TGTGCCAGCAGTGAATCCCGGGACAGCTCGAACACCGGGGAGCTGTTTTTT
CDR3 protein: CASSESRDSSNTGELFF

J gene: TRBJ2-2
clone size: NA
V gene: TRBV23-1
D gene: NA
CDR3 DNA: TGCGCCAGCAGTCAATTAAGTCCCGATCATTTGACGAACATCACCGGGGAGCTGTTTTTT
CDR3 protein: CASSQLSPDHLTNITGELFF

J gene: TRBJ1-3
clone size: NA
V gene: TRBV4-1
D gene: TRBD1
CDR3 DNA: TGCGCCAGCAGCCAAGGTCCCCGGGACAGGGGCGACTCTGGAAACACCATATATTTT
CDR3 protein: CASSQGPRDRGDSGNTIYF

J gene: TRBJ1-1
clone size: once
V gene: TRBV28
D gene: NA
CDR3 DNA: TGTGCCAGCAGTTCGTCAGGGGCCACTGAAGCTTTCTTT
CDR3 protein: CASSSSGATEAFF

J gene: TRBJ2-5
clone size: NA
V gene: TRBV7-8
D gene: TRBD1
CDR3 DNA: TGTGCCAGCAGCTTAGGGGACAGATACCAAGAGACCCAGTACTTC
CDR3 protein: CASSLGDRYQETQYF

J gene: TRBJ2-7
clone size: NA
V gene: TRBV9
D gene: NA
CDR3 DNA: TGTGCCAGCAGCGTAGGAGGCCCGCTGGGCGAGCAGTACTTC
CDR3 protein: CASSVGGPLGEQYF

J gene: TRBJ1-2
clone size: NA
V gene: TRBV19
D gene: NA
CDR3 DNA: TGTGCCAGTAGTATAGATCCCAGTTATGGCTACACCTTC
CDR3 protein: CASSIDPSYGYTF

J gene: TRBJ2-3
clone size: NA
V gene: TRBV9
D gene: TRBD2
CDR3 DNA: TGTGCCAGCACTCCGACTAGCGGGAGTTCCCTAGATACGCAGTATTTT
CDR3 protein: CASTPTSGSSLDTQYF

J gene: TRBJ2-3
clone size: NA
V gene: TRBV2
D gene: TRBD1
CDR3 DNA: TGTGCCAGCAAGCCAGGGGGCGCGAGCACAGATACGCAGTATTTT
CDR3 protein: CASKPGGASTDTQYF

J gene: TRBJ2-5
clone size: NA
V gene: TRBV9
D gene: NA
CDR3 DNA: TGTGCCAGCAGCGCCGGACTACCTGAAGAGACCCAGTACTTC
CDR3 protein: CASSAGLPEETQYF

J gene: TRBJ1-1
clone size: NA
V gene: TRBV6-1
D gene: NA
CDR3 DNA: TGTGCCAGCAGGCGGGGGGAAGGCGCCACTGAAGCTTTCTTT
CDR3 protein: CASRRGEGATEAFF

J gene: TRBJ2-5
clone size: once
V gene: TRBV5-6
D gene: NA
CDR3 DNA: TGTGCCAGCAGCTTCCGCGTTCAAGAGACCCAGTACTTC
CDR3 protein: CASSFRVQETQYF

J gene: TRBJ1-3
clone size: NA
V gene: TRBV14
D gene: NA
CDR3 DNA: TGTGCCAGCAGCCGAACGGCAGGGAGCTCTGGAAACACCATATATTTT
CDR3 protein: CASSRTAGSSGNTIYF

J gene: TRBJ2-2
clone size: once
V gene: TRBV11-2
D gene: NA
CDR3 DNA: TGTGCCAGCAGCTTAGTTTCCGCCGGGGAGCTGTTTTTT
CDR3 protein: CASSLVSAGELFF

J gene: TRBJ2-5
clone size: NA
V gene: TRBV7-3
D gene: TRBD1
CDR3 DNA: TGTGCCAGCAGCTCGACAGGGAAAGAGACCCAGTACTTC
CDR3 protein: CASSSTGKETQYF

J gene: TRBJ1-2
clone size: NA
V gene: TRBV5-1
D gene: TRBD1
CDR3 DNA: TGCGCCAGCAGCTTGGGGACAGGGGCGAGGAACCCTTATGGCTACACCTTC
CDR3 protein: CASSLGTGARNPYGYTF

J gene: TRBJ1-6
clone size: NA
V gene: TRBV30
D gene: TRBD1
CDR3 DNA: TGTGCCTGGAGTATACAGGGGAATTCACCCCTCCACTTT
CDR3 protein: CAWSIQGNSPLHF

J gene: TRBJ1-1
clone size: NA
V gene: TRBV19
D gene: NA
CDR3 DNA: TGTGCCAGTACCCCTCTCTTAGGCGGGACCACTGAAGCTTTCTTT
CDR3 protein: CASTPLLGGTTEAFF

J gene: TRBJ1-5
clone size: NA
V gene: TRBV30
D gene: NA
CDR3 DNA: TGTGCCTGGAGATTTGGGAGCAATCAGCCCCAGCATTTT
CDR3 protein: CAWRFGSNQPQHF

J gene: TRBJ1-2
clone size: NA
V gene: TRBV7-9
D gene: NA
CDR3 DNA: TGTGCCAGCAGCTTACGGGACGGTGGCTACACCTTC
CDR3 protein: CASSLRDGGYTF

J gene: TRBJ2-3
clone size: NA
V gene: TRBV19
D gene: NA
CDR3 DNA: TGTGCCAGTAGTAGGGGCTATACAGATACGCAGTATTTT
CDR3 protein: CASSRGYTDTQYF

J gene: TRBJ2-1
clone size: NA
V gene: TRBV9
D gene: NA
CDR3 DNA: TGTGCCAGCAGCGTAGCCCTCAACTCACACAGCTCCTACAATGAGCAGTTCTTC
CDR3 protein: CASSVALNSHSSYNEQFF

J gene: TRBJ1-2
clone size: NA
V gene: TRBV10-3
D gene: TRBD1
CDR3 DNA: TGTGCCATCAGCCTACAGGGGGAGAACTATGGCTACACCTTC
CDR3 protein: CAISLQGENYGYTF

J gene: TRBJ2-7
clone size: NA
V gene: TRBV6-5
D gene: NA
CDR3 DNA: TGTGCCAGCAGTTACGATCGGGACTCTTCCTACGAGCAGTACTTC
CDR3 protein: CASSYDRDSSYEQYF

J gene: TRBJ1-1
clone size: NA
V gene: TRBV13
D gene: NA
CDR3 DNA: TGTGCCAGCAGCGCGAAATACCCTCAGGCGAACACTGAAGCTTTCTTT
CDR3 protein: CASSAKYPQANTEAFF

J gene: TRBJ2-5
clone size: NA
V gene: TRBV19
D gene: NA
CDR3 DNA: TGTGCCAGTAGGGACAGAGGGCAAGAGACCCAGTACTTC
CDR3 protein: CASRDRGQETQYF

J gene: TRBJ1-1
clone size: NA
V gene: TRBV18
D gene: NA
CDR3 DNA: TGTGCCAGCTCACCTCCGGGAGCCCTGGGGAACACTGAAGCTTTCTTT
CDR3 protein: CASSPPGALGNTEAFF

J gene: TRBJ2-1
clone size: NA
V gene: TRBV2
D gene: NA
CDR3 DNA: TGTGCCAGCAGTGAGGGGGGGGCTTACAATGAGCAGTTCTTC
CDR3 protein: CASSEGGAYNEQFF

J gene: TRBJ2-7
clone size: NA
V gene: TRBV6-5
D gene: TRBD1
CDR3 DNA: TGTGCCAGCAGTAGACCAGGGGGCCCCTACGAGCAGTACTTC
CDR3 protein: CASSRPGGPYEQYF

J gene: TRBJ2-2
clone size: NA
V gene: TRBV7-9
D gene: NA
CDR3 DNA: TGTGCCAGCAGTCGCGGGTCTAACACCGGGGAGCTGTTTTTT
CDR3 protein: CASSRGSNTGELFF

J gene: TRBJ1-2
clone size: NA
V gene: TRBV19
D gene: NA
CDR3 DNA: TGTGCCAGTAGTACCGCCCCCGGTAACTATGGCTACACCTTC
CDR3 protein: CASSTAPGNYGYTF

J gene: TRBJ2-2
clone size: NA
V gene: TRBV6-1
D gene: TRBD2
CDR3 DNA: TGTGCCAGCACTAGCGGGGTAAACACCGGGGAGCTGTTTTTT
CDR3 protein: CASTSGVNTGELFF

J gene: TRBJ1-2
clone size: NA
V gene: TRBV9
D gene: TRBD1
CDR3 DNA: TGTGCGAGCGAGAGGGGGCTAAAGGGAGGCTACACCTTC
CDR3 protein: CASERGLKGGYTF

J gene: TRBJ1-1
clone size: NA
V gene: TRBV5-6
D gene: NA
CDR3 DNA: TGTGCCAGCAGCCTCGGAAGGAGGGGGACTGAAGCTTTCTTT
CDR3 protein: CASSLGRRGTEAFF

J gene: TRBJ2-7
clone size: NA
V gene: TRBV5-6
D gene: NA
CDR3 DNA: TGTGCCAGCAGCTTCACAAGCGAGCCCTACGAGCAGTACTTC
CDR3 protein: CASSFTSEPYEQYF

J gene: TRBJ1-2
clone size: few
V gene: TRBV5-6
D gene: TRBD1
CDR3 DNA: TGTGCCAGCAGCGCATCCGGGACAGGCTACTATGGCTACACCTTC
CDR3 protein: CASSASGTGYYGYTF

J gene: TRBJ2-7
clone size: NA
V gene: TRBV7-9
D gene: NA
CDR3 DNA: TGTGCCAGCAGCTTTCAACCCTACGAGCAGTACTTC
CDR3 protein: CASSFQPYEQYF

J gene: TRBJ2-5
clone size: NA
V gene: TRBV7-3
D gene: TRBD1
CDR3 DNA: TGTGCCAGCAGCCCACAGGGGTCCCAAGAGACCCAGTACTTC
CDR3 protein: CASSPQGSQETQYF

J gene: TRBJ1-5
clone size: NA
V gene: TRBV2
D gene: NA
CDR3 DNA: TGTGCCAGCCGGGACAACAATCAGCCCCAGCATTTT
CDR3 protein: CASRDNNQPQHF

J gene: TRBJ2-3
clone size: few
V gene: TRBV19
D gene: NA
CDR3 DNA: TGTGCCAGTAGTGTTAGCACAGATACGCAGTATTTT
CDR3 protein: CASSVSTDTQYF